These T cell receptor beta chains were read from a single sample in a study of T cell responses to AZD1222 COVID-19 vaccine. Profiling relied on immunoSEQ multiplex PCR, and the TCRdb table lists in-frame clones only, not all of them. Among fewer than 150,000 clones listed, approximately 80% were seen once. The sequences come from peripheral blood, collected on day 0 of AZD1222 vaccination. Every receptor here comes from an adult in good health. The CDR3 runs from the conserved cysteine through the conserved F or W. The order of the fields is J gene, V gene, D gene, CDR3 protein, CDR3 DNA. D genes are given only for firm matches.

TRBJ1-6,TRBV14,TRBD1,CASSDRRQGNYSPLHF,TGTGCCAGCAGCGACCGAAGACAGGGGAATTATTCACCCCTCCACTTT
TRBJ1-2,TRBV28,.,CASSLPGLSSTNYGYTF,TGTGCCAGCAGTTTACCGGGACTCAGCTCTACTAACTATGGCTACACCTTC
TRBJ2-5,TRBV5-3,TRBD1,CARSWSWDRQETQYF,TGTGCCAGAAGCTGGAGCTGGGACAGGCAAGAGACCCAGTACTTC
TRBJ1-4,TRBV9,TRBD1,CASSGRADRGEKLFF,TGTGCCAGCAGCGGTAGAGCGGACAGGGGGGAAAAACTGTTTTTT
TRBJ1-4,TRBV15,.,CATSRGGLGEKLFF,TGTGCCACCAGCAGAGGGGGGTTGGGTGAAAAACTGTTTTTT
TRBJ1-2,TRBV12-3/TRBV12-4,.,CASSLSSDGYTF,TGTGCCAGCAGTTTATCCTCGGACGGCTACACCTTC
TRBJ2-2,TRBV5-1,.,CASSLPLSKRRGTNTGELFF,TGCGCCAGCAGCTTGCCCTTAAGTAAAAGGCGGGGTACGAACACCGGGGAGCTGTTTTTT
TRBJ1-1,TRBV9,.,CASSVEVWRDANTEAFF,TGTGCCAGCAGCGTAGAAGTGTGGAGGGATGCAAACACTGAAGCTTTCTTT
TRBJ1-1,TRBV7-2,.,CASSLGAAVNTEAFF,TGTGCCAGCAGCTTAGGTGCGGCAGTGAACACTGAAGCTTTCTTT
TRBJ1-5,TRBV28,.,CASVGREGGWQPQHF,TGTGCCAGCGTGGGTCGGGAGGGAGGATGGCAGCCCCAGCATTTT
TRBJ2-5,TRBV2,.,CASSEAIRSEIEETQYF,TGTGCCAGCAGTGAAGCCATAAGGTCAGAGATAGAAGAGACCCAGTACTTC
TRBJ1-5,TRBV7-7,.,CASLGEPGGQPQHF,TGTGCTAGCCTGGGGGAGCCGGGGGGTCAGCCCCAGCATTTT
TRBJ1-5,TRBV9,.,CASSPDGLGNQPQHF,TGTGCCAGCAGCCCGGATGGTCTGGGCAATCAGCCCCAGCATTTT
TRBJ2-3,TRBV7-8,.,CASSLGGARSLDTQYF,TGTGCCAGCAGCCTAGGAGGGGCCAGGTCGTTGGATACGCAGTATTTT
TRBJ2-7,TRBV24-1,.,CATSDQGQGEQYF,TGTGCCACCAGTGATCAGGGGCAGGGCGAGCAGTACTTC
TRBJ1-1,TRBV5-4,.,CASSFEPKGAAFF,TGTGCCAGCAGCTTCGAACCGAAGGGCGCGGCTTTCTTT
TRBJ2-7,TRBV28,TRBD1,CASSFTGAATYEQYF,TGTGCCAGCAGTTTCACAGGGGCCGCGACCTACGAGCAGTACTTC